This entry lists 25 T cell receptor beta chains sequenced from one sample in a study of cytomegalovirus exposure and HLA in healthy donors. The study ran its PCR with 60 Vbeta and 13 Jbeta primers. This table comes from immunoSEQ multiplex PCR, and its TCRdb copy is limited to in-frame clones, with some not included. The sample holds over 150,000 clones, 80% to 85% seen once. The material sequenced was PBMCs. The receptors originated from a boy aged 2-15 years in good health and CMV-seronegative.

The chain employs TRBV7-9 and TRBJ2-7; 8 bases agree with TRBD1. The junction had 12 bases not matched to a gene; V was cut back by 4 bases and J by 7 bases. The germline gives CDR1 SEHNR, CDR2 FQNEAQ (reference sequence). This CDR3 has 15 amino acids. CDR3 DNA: TGTGCCAGCAGCTCGGACAGGGTTTGGACGCGGGAGCAGTACTTC. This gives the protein CASSSDRVWTREQYF. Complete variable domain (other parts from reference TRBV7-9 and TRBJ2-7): DTGVSQNPRHKITKRGQNVTFRCDPISEHNRLYWYRQTLGQGPEFLTYFQNEAQLEKSRLLSDRFSAERPKGSFSTLEIQRTEQGDSAMYLCASSSDRVWTREQYFGPGTRLTVT.

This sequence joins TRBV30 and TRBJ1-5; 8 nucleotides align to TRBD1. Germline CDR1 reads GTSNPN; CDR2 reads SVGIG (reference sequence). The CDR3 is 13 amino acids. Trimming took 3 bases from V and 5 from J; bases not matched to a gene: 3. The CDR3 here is CAWRGTGDQPQHF. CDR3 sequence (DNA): TGTGCCTGGAGGGGGACAGGAGATCAGCCCCAGCATTTT. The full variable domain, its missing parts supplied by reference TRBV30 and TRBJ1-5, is SQTIHQWPATLVQPVGSPLSLECTVEGTSNPNLYWYRQAAGRGLQLLFYSVGIGQISSEVPQNLSASRPQDRQFILSSKKLLLSDSGFYLCAWRGTGDQPQHFGDGTRLSIL.

The CDR3 DNA reads TGTGCCAGCAGTGAATTTGTCGCAGGGGGCACTGAAGCTTTCTTT. The encoded protein is CASSEFVAGGTEAFF. The chain couples TRBV6-1 to TRBJ1-1; 7 positions agree with TRBD1. Germline CDR1 MNHNS, CDR2 SASEGT. The V and J ends lost 2 bases and 4 bases, in that order; junction bases with no gene match: 7. This CDR3 spans 15 amino acids.

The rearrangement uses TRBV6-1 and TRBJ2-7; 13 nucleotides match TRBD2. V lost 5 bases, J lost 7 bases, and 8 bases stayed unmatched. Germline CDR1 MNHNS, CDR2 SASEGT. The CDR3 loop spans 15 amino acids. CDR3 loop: CASSKLAGGPGEQYF. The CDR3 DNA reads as TGTGCCAGCAGTAAACTAGCGGGAGGGCCCGGGGAGCAGTACTTC.

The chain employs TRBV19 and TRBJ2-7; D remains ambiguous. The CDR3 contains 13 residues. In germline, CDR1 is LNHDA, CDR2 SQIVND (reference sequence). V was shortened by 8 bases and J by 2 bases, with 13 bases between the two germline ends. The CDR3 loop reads CASSPGAAYEQYF. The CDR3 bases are TGTGCCAGTTCCCCGGGTGCAGCCTACGAGCAGTACTTC.

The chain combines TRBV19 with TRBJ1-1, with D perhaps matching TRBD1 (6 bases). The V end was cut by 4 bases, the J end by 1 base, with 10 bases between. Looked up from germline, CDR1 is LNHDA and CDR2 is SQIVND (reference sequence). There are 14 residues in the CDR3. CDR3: CASSSRGANTEAFF. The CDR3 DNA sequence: TGTGCCAGTAGTAGCCGGGGGGCGAACACTGAAGCTTTCTTT.

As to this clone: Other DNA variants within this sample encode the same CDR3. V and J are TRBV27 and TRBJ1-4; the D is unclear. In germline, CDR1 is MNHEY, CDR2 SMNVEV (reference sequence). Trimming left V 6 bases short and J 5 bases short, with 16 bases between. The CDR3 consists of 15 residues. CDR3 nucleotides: TGTGCCAGCAGCGTTTTTGGGCAGAGCAATGAAAAACTGTTTTTT. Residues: CASSVFGQSNEKLFF.

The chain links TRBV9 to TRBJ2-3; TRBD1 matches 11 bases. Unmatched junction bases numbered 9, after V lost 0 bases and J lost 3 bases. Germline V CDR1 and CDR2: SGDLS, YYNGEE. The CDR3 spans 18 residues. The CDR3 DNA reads TGTGCCAGCAGCGTAGAGCGGGGGACAGGGGGAAGGACAGATACGCAGTATTTT. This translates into CASSVERGTGGRTDTQYF. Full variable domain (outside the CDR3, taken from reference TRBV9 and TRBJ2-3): DSGVTQTPKHLITATGQRVTLRCSPRSGDLSVYWYQQSLDQGLQFLIQYYNGEERAKGNILERFSAQQFPDLHSELNLSSLELGDSALYFCASSVERGTGGRTDTQYFGPGTRLTVL.

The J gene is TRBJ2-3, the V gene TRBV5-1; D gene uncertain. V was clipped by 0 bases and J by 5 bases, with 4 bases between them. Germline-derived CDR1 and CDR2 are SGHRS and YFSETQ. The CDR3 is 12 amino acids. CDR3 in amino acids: CASSLAVDTQYF. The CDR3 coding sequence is TGCGCCAGCAGCTTGGCCGTAGATACGCAGTATTTT.

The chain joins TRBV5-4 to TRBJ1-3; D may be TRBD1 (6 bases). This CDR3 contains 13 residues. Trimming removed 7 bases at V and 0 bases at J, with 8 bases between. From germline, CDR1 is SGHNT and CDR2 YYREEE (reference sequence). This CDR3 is CASGTSSGNTIYF. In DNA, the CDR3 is TGTGCCAGCGGGACATCCTCTGGAAACACCATATATTTT. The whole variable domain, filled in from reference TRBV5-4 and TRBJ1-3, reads ETGVTQSPTHLIKTRGQQVTLRCSSQSGHNTVSWYQQALGQGPQFIFQYYREEENGRGNFPPRFSGLQFPNYSSELNVNALELDDSALYLCASGTSSGNTIYFGEGSWLTVV.

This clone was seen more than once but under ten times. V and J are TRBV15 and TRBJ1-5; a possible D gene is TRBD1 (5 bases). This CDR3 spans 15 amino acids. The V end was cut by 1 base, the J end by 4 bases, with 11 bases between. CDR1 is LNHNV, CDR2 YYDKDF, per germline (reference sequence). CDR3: CATSRARRGNQPQHF. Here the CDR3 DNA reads TGTGCCACCAGCAGAGCTCGGCGGGGGAATCAGCCCCAGCATTTT.

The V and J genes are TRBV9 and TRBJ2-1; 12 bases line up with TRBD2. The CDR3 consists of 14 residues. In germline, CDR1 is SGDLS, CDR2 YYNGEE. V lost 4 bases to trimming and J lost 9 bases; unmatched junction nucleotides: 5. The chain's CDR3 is CASSSSGRASEQFF. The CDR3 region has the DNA TGTGCCAGCAGCTCTAGCGGGAGGGCCAGTGAGCAGTTCTTC.

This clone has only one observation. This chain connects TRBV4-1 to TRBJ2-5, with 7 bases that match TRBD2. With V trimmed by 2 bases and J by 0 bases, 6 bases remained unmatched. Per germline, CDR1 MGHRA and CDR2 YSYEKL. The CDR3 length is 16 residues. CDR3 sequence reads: CASSQSRLADQETQYF. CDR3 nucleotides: TGCGCCAGCAGCCAATCGCGCCTAGCGGACCAAGAGACCCAGTACTTC.

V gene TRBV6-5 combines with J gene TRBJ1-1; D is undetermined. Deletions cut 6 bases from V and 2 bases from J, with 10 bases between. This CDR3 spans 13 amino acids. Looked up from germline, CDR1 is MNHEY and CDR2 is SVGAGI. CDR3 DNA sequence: TGTGCCAGCAGCCCCGGGTCAAACACTGAAGCTTTCTTT. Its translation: CASSPGSNTEAFF.

This chain's CDR3 is CASSIRGRSYNEQFF. CDR3 sequence (DNA): TGTGCCAGCAGTATCAGGGGTCGCTCCTACAATGAGCAGTTCTTC. This chain uses TRBV27 with TRBJ2-1, with TRBD1 as a possible D gene (6 bases). This CDR3 is built from 15 residues. The ends were cut back, 5 bases at V and 0 bases at J, with 11 bases in the middle. The germline V gene has CDR1 MNHEY and CDR2 SMNVEV (reference sequence).

CDR3 sequence reads: CASSFDRGRNTGELFF. In nucleotides, the CDR3 is TGTGCCAGCAGTTTCGATAGGGGGCGGAACACCGGGGAGCTGTTTTTT. The chain is built from TRBV27 and TRBJ2-2; 7 bases fit TRBD1. The germline V gene has CDR1 MNHEY and CDR2 SMNVEV (reference sequence). V was clipped by 3 bases and J by 1 base; unmatched bases: 5. This CDR3 spans 16 amino acids.

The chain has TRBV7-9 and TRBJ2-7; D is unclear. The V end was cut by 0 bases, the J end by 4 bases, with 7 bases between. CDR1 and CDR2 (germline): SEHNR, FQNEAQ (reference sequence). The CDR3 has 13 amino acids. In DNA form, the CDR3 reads TGTGCCAGCAGCTTAGCTCCCGTTTACGAGCAGTACTTC. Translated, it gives CASSLAPVYEQYF.

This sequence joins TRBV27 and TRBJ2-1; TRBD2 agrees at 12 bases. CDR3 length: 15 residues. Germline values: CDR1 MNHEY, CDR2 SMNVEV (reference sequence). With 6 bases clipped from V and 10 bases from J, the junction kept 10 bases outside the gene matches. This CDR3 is CASSRRTSGKDEQFF. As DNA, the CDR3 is TGTGCCAGCAGCCGACGGACTAGCGGGAAGGACGAGCAGTTCTTC.

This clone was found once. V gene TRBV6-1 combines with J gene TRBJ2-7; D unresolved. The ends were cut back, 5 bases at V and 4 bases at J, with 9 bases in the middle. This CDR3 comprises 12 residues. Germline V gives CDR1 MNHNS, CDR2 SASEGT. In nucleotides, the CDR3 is TGTGCCAGCAGTCCCTATGGTTACGAGCAGTACTTC. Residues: CASSPYGYEQYF.

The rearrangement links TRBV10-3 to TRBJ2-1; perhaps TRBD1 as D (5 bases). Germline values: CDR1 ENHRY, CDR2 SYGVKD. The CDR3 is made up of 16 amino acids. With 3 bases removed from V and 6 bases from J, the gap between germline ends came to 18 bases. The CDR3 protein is CAISDLRGRGSNEQFF. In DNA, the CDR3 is TGTGCCATCAGTGACCTCCGAGGAAGGGGAAGCAATGAGCAGTTCTTC.

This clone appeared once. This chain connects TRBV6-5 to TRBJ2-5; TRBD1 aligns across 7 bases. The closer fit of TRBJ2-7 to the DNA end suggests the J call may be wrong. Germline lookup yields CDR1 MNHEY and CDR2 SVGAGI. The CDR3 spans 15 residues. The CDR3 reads CASSYSGTVPYEQYF. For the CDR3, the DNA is TGTGCCAGCAGTTACTCCGGGACAGTACCCTACGAGCAGTACTTC.

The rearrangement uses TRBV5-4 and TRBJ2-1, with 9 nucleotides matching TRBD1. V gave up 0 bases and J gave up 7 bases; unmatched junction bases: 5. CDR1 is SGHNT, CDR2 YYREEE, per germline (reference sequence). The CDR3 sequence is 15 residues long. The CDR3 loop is CASSLEGTGSNEQFF. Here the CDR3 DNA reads TGTGCCAGCAGCTTGGAAGGGACAGGGTCAAATGAGCAGTTCTTC.

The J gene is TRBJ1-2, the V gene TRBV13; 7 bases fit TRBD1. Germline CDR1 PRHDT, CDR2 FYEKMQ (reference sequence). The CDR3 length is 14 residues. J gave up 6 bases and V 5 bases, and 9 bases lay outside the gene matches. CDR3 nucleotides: TGTGCCAGCAGCCCCGGCAGGGGGACCCATGGCTACACCTTC. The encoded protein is CASSPGRGTHGYTF.

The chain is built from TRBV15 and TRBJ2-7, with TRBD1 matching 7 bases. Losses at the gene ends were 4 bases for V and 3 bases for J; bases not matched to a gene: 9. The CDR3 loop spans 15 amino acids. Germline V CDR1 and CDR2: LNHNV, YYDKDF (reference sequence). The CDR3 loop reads CATSIRQGRGYEQYF. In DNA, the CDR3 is TGTGCCACCAGCATAAGACAGGGAAGGGGCTACGAGCAGTACTTC. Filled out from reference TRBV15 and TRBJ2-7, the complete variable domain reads DAMVIQNPRYQVTQFGKPVTLSCSQTLNHNVMYWYQQKSSQAPKLLFHYYDKDFNNEADTPDNFQSRRPNTSFCFLDIRSPGLGDTAMYLCATSIRQGRGYEQYFGPGTRLTVT.

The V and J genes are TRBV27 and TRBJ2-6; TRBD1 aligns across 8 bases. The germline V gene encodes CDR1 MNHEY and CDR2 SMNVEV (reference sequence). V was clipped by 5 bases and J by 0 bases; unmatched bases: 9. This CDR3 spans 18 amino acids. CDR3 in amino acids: CASSGGGTGLSGANVLTF. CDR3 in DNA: TGTGCCAGCAGTGGAGGCGGGACAGGACTCTCTGGGGCCAACGTCCTGACTTTC.